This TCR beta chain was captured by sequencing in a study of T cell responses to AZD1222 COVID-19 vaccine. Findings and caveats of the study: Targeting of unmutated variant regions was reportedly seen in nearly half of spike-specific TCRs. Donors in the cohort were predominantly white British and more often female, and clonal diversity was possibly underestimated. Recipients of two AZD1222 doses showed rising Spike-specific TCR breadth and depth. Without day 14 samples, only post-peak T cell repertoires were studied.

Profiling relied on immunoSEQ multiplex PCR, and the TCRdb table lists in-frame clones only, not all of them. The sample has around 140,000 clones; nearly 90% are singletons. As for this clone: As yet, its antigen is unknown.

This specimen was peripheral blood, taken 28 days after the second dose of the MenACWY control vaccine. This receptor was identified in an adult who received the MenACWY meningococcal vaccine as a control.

The CDR3 here is CASSFTRDGYTF. The CDR3 bases are TGTGCCAGCAGCTTTACTAGAGATGGCTACACCTTC. V usage is TRBV7-2 and J usage is TRBJ1-2; D remains ambiguous. The V gene's germline CDR1 is SGHTA and CDR2 FQGNSA. This CDR3 spans 12 amino acids. The V gene lost 3 bases and the J gene lost 6 bases, with 8 bases spanning the gap.